These T cell receptor beta chains were read from a single sample in a study of CXCR3-negative and CXCR3-positive naive CD8 T cells. Reprocessing the 5' RACE reads, TCRdb reports a single entry for every CDR3 protein and omits DNA. The sample data list around 88,000 distinct CDR3 sequences. Specimen: naive CXCR3+ CD8+ T cells from blood. The source of these receptors is a human donor in good health. Some clones in this sample may be carry-over from other donors' samples. CDR3s include the opening cysteine and the closing phenylalanine or tryptophan. The order of the fields is V gene, J gene, CDR3 protein.

V gene: TRBV4-2
J gene: TRBJ1-1
CDR3 protein: CASSQVGQGWNTEAFF

V gene: TRBV19
J gene: TRBJ1-5
CDR3 protein: CASSIKGLTPNQPQHF

V gene: TRBV7-9
J gene: TRBJ2-7
CDR3 protein: CASSLPGISYEQYF

V gene: TRBV5-1
J gene: TRBJ1-2
CDR3 protein: CASDVPGPAGLSPGYTF

V gene: TRBV15
J gene: TRBJ1-2
CDR3 protein: CATSRDHGQGIIYGYTF

V gene: TRBV10-3
J gene: TRBJ2-1
CDR3 protein: CAISTPGPSYNEQFF

V gene: TRBV19
J gene: TRBJ1-1
CDR3 protein: CASSYPGQGNTEAFF

V gene: TRBV14
J gene: TRBJ2-2
CDR3 protein: CASSRVGTERITGELFF

V gene: TRBV6-6
J gene: TRBJ2-7
CDR3 protein: CASSYQGAIFEQYF

V gene: TRBV12-3/TRBV12-4
J gene: TRBJ2-7
CDR3 protein: CASRAEGGNSYEQYF

V gene: TRBV6-4
J gene: TRBJ1-6
CDR3 protein: CASSATGGYSPLHF

V gene: TRBV7-9
J gene: TRBJ2-1
CDR3 protein: CASSLRDPPDEQFF

V gene: TRBV28
J gene: TRBJ2-7
CDR3 protein: CASSFGSAWQYF

V gene: TRBV12-3/TRBV12-4
J gene: TRBJ1-1
CDR3 protein: CASSWDRTYTEAFF

V gene: TRBV7-6
J gene: TRBJ1-2
CDR3 protein: CASSPDRKLYGYTF

V gene: TRBV9
J gene: TRBJ1-2
CDR3 protein: CASSAQGIYGYTF

V gene: TRBV18
J gene: TRBJ2-7
CDR3 protein: CASSPSAHITYEQYF

V gene: TRBV14
J gene: TRBJ1-1
CDR3 protein: CASSQKDRLNTEAFF

V gene: TRBV12-3/TRBV12-4
J gene: TRBJ2-1
CDR3 protein: CASSFGSEQFF

V gene: TRBV27
J gene: TRBJ2-4
CDR3 protein: CASRLGAGSVNIQYF

V gene: TRBV29-1
J gene: TRBJ2-5
CDR3 protein: CSVVSLRAGDYRRETQYF

V gene: TRBV28
J gene: TRBJ2-5
CDR3 protein: CASSLSETQYF

V gene: TRBV19
J gene: TRBJ1-5
CDR3 protein: CASTTRPGSNQPQHF

V gene: TRBV6-5
J gene: TRBJ1-5
CDR3 protein: CASSYARGYNQPQHF

V gene: TRBV4-3
J gene: TRBJ2-5
CDR3 protein: CASSQDRAGNQETQYF

V gene: TRBV7-6
J gene: TRBJ1-4
CDR3 protein: CASSSFPGVSNEKLFF

V gene: TRBV12-5
J gene: TRBJ1-5
CDR3 protein: CASGRAGGNQPQHF

V gene: TRBV29-1
J gene: TRBJ1-1
CDR3 protein: CSVGTNTEAFF

V gene: TRBV29-1
J gene: TRBJ2-3
CDR3 protein: CSVEFGNPEDTQYF

V gene: TRBV28
J gene: TRBJ2-5
CDR3 protein: CASSPSSSGTQETQYF